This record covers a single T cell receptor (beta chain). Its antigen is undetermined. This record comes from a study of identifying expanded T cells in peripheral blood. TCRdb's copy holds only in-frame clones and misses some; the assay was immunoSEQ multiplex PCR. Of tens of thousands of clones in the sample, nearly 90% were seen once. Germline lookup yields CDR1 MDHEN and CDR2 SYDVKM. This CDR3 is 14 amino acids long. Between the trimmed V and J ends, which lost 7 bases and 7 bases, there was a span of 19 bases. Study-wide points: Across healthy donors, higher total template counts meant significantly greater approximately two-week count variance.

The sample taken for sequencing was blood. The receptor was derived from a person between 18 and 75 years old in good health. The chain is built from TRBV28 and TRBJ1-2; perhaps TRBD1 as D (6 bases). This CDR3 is CASTLSVSRGGYTF. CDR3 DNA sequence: TGTGCCAGCACCCTGTCAGTCAGCAGGGGTGGCTACACCTTC.